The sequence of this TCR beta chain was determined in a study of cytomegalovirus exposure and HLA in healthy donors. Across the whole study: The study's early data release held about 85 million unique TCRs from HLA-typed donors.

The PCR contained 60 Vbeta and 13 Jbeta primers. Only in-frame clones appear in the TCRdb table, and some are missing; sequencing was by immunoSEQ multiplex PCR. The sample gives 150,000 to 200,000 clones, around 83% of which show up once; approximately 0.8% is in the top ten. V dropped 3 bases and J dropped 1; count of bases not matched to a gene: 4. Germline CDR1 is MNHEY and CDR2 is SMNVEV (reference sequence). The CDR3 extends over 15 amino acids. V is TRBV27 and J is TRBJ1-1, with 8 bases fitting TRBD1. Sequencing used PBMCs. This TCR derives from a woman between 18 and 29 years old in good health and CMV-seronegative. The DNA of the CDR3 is TGTGCCAGCAGTTTGGCCGGGACAGGGAACACTGAAGCTTTCTTT. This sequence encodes CASSLAGTGNTEAFF.